The entry below describes one T cell receptor beta chain. Germline V gene lookup returns CDR1 SGHTA and CDR2 FQGNSA. V was trimmed by 6 bases and J by 4 bases, leaving 18 bases between them. This CDR3 region has 15 residues. This record belongs to a study of T cell responses to AZD1222 COVID-19 vaccine. Data came from immunoSEQ multiplex PCR; TCRdb stores just in-frame clones and leaves some out. The sample has about 120,000 clones; around 85% are singletons. This sequence originates from an adult in good health. This sequence joins TRBV7-2 and TRBJ1-2; weak D call: TRBD1 (5 bases). Here the sequenced sample was peripheral blood, taken on day 0 of MenACWY control vaccination. The CDR3 sequence is CASRSRDGRGYGYTF. CDR3 nucleotide sequence: TGTGCCAGCAGGTCACGTGACGGAAGGGGCTATGGCTACACCTTC. The complete variable domain, with remaining parts taken from reference TRBV7-2 and TRBJ1-2, reads GAGVSQSPSNKVTEKGKDVELRCDPISGHTALYWYRQSLGQGLEFLIYFQGNSAPDKSGLPSDRFSAERTGGSVSTLTIQRTQQEDSAVYLCASRSRDGRGYGYTFGSGTRLTVV.